These T cell receptor beta chains were read from a single sample in a study of blood T cell repertoires in COVID-19. Only in-frame clones appear in the TCRdb table, and some are missing; sequencing was by immunoSEQ multiplex PCR. The sample holds about 62,000 clones; roughly 71% are singletons and the top ten take roughly 6.7%. Specimen: peripheral blood. The receptor set was obtained from a woman in her forties or fifties with active or convalescent COVID-19. The CDR3 runs from the conserved cysteine through the conserved F or W. Clone size is not always given. Where it is, it says once, few, many or a class for expanded clones.

TRBJ2-5 | - | 14 | TRBV9 | CASTLGAFQETQYF
TRBJ2-7 | - | 13 | TRBV10-3 | CAISDRGQDEQYF
TRBJ2-3 | - | 14 | TRBV7-2 | CASSLFQGKDTQYF
TRBJ2-1 | - | 14 | TRBV29-1 | CSVARTGTFNEQFF
TRBJ2-3 | - | 15 | TRBV25-1 | CASSGDRLDSDTQYF
TRBJ2-2 | - | 13 | TRBV19 | CASSLQVSGELFF
TRBJ1-1 | - | 18 | TRBV19 | CASRTRSTGGLLNTEAFF
TRBJ1-1 | - | 15 | TRBV19 | CASRDDRGANTEAFF
TRBJ2-1 | - | 16 | TRBV7-9 | CASSLAGTGSWWEQFF
TRBJ2-3 | - | 13 | TRBV12-5 | CASGPGSTDTQYF
TRBJ2-5 | - | 16 | TRBV24-1 | CATSDPTSGYQETQYF
TRBJ2-5 | few | 16 | TRBV2 | CASSVAGGAIRETQYF
TRBJ2-3 | - | 13 | TRBV10-3 | CAIRTGPTDTQYF
TRBJ2-5 | - | 17 | TRBV3-1/TRBV3-2 | CASSPTLVAGAKKTQYF
TRBJ2-7 | few | 12 | TRBV18 | CASSPSEYEQYF
TRBJ1-2 | - | 17 | TRBV7-2 | CASSLMPGMNRAYGYTF
TRBJ1-2 | - | 13 | TRBV5-6 | CASSGNRVYGYTF
TRBJ2-1 | - | 15 | TRBV10-3 | CAISESTGTYNEQFF
TRBJ2-5 | few | 13 | TRBV5-6 | CASSSAQGQTQYF
TRBJ2-7 | - | 13 | TRBV30 | CAWSVGGAHEQYF
TRBJ2-3 | - | 15 | TRBV30 | CAWSLRTGGADTQYF
TRBJ2-1 | - | 15 | TRBV6-5 | CASSYSGGRRNEQFF
TRBJ1-1 | few | 12 | TRBV5-6 | CASSLGLTEAFF
TRBJ1-2 | - | 12 | TRBV6-6 | CASSFHQGGYTF
TRBJ1-2 | - | 14 | TRBV11-2 | CASSLRDRGFGYTF
TRBJ2-3 | few | 17 | TRBV19 | CASSQLLAGGPTDTQYF
TRBJ1-1 | - | 14 | TRBV18 | CASSSERANTEAFF
TRBJ1-5 | - | 13 | TRBV10-3 | CAISPAGDQPQHF
TRBJ1-6 | - | 12 | TRBV10-3 | CAISAGNSPLHF
TRBJ2-1 | - | 15 | TRBV6-5 | CASSETSGRGNEQFF
TRBJ2-3 | - | 18 | TRBV6-2/TRBV6-3 | CASSYPTSGRFGGDTQYF
TRBJ2-1 | many | 15 | TRBV19 | CASSKAAGAVSEQFF
TRBJ1-1 | once | 15 | TRBV5-1 | CASSSRTGKNTEAFF
TRBJ2-5 | - | 11 | TRBV11-2 | CASSGQETQYF
TRBJ2-7 | - | 15 | TRBV2 | CASSGARLGPYEQYF
TRBJ1-1 | few | 16 | TRBV5-4 | CASSWGPTGGASEAFF
TRBJ1-1 | few | 13 | TRBV2 | CASSSEQGARAFF
TRBJ1-4 | - | 20 | TRBV30 | CAWSVRTPVRGPGLGEKLFF
TRBJ1-1 | - | 14 | TRBV7-9 | CASSLSRDFTEAFF
TRBJ2-3 | few | 15 | TRBV7-3 | CASSSDRGRSDTQYF
TRBJ2-5 | - | 17 | TRBV5-6 | CASSPQFGTGHGETQYF
TRBJ2-7 | - | 14 | TRBV28 | CASKEGGSLNEQYF
TRBJ2-3 | - | 15 | TRBV5-1 | CASSLAGRATDTQYF
TRBJ1-4 | - | 16 | TRBV7-3 | CASSSGYRGTNEKLFF
TRBJ2-7 | - | 14 | TRBV19 | CASTMGPGSYEQYF
TRBJ2-2 | - | 13 | TRBV19 | CASSPGLGVELFF
TRBJ2-7 | - | 15 | TRBV2 | CASSERGSGSGEQYF
TRBJ2-3 | - | 15 | TRBV7-6 | CASSFRGESTDTQYF
TRBJ1-6 | - | 14 | TRBV6-5 | CASSYSHRERPLHF
TRBJ1-4 | - | 12 | TRBV27 | CAGRTGRGKLFF
TRBJ2-3 | - | 15 | TRBV6-6 | CASSYFGALTDTQYF
TRBJ2-3 | - | 16 | TRBV10-2 | CASSTGTSGRTDTQYF
TRBJ1-1 | - | 14 | TRBV10-3 | CAISYRGEDTEAFF
TRBJ1-2 | - | 14 | TRBV30 | CAQPPLGGEGGYTF
TRBJ2-2 | - | 16 | TRBV21-1 | CASSKGRTGVTGELFF